A selection of T cell receptor beta chains follows, all from one sample in a study of CD8 T cells in ankylosing spondylitis. MiXCR, run by TCRdb on the 5' RACE reads, gives a single entry per CDR3 protein. The table includes hundreds of thousands of distinct CDR3 sequences, about 18% detected once. The sample was blood, either unsorted or a sorted T cell fraction (not recorded which). The receptors shown here come from a male donor with ankylosing spondylitis. Each CDR3 is given with its conserved first and last residue. Each record gives: V gene, clone size, D gene, J gene, CDR3 DNA, CDR3 protein. A D gene is named only where the DNA matches it firmly. A row's size may be missing; if present it is once, few, many or a size class.

>TRBV11-3|few|-|TRBJ2-1
TGTGCCAGCAGCCCGCGCTTCCTGTCTCGCGGCTATGAGCAGTTCTTC
CASSPRFLSRGYEQFF
>TRBV29-1|few|TRBD1|TRBJ2-5
TGCAGCGTTGAATGGACAGGGGGGACCCAGTACTTC
CSVEWTGGTQYF
>TRBV7-2|few|TRBD1|TRBJ2-1
TGTGCCAGCAGCTTAGCCATTCGGGGACAGGGCCATGAGCAGTTCTTC
CASSLAIRGQGHEQFF
>TRBV24-1|few|-|TRBJ2-1
TGTGCCACCAGTGCGGCTCCGTGGACAGAGCAGTTCTTC
CATSAAPWTEQFF
>TRBV4-1|few|-|TRBJ1-5
TGCGCCAGCAGCCCGATCTGGGCTGTCGGCAATCAGCCCCAGCATTTT
CASSPIWAVGNQPQHF
>TRBV6-1|-|TRBD1|TRBJ2-7
TGTGCCAGCAGTGAACCGGACAGGGGGGACGAGCAGTACTTC
CASSEPDRGDEQYF
>TRBV14|few|-|TRBJ2-3
TGTGCCAGCAGCATACAGCCGGGCACAGATACGCAGTATTTT
CASSIQPGTDTQYF
>TRBV5-1|few|-|TRBJ1-2
TGCGCCAGCAGCGAAGAGGGAGTTCTCTATGGCTACACCTTC
CASSEEGVLYGYTF
>TRBV29-1|-|TRBD2|TRBJ2-7
TGCAGCGTTGAGACGACTAGCGGGGGTATCGAGCAGTACTTC
CSVETTSGGIEQYF
>TRBV29-1|few|TRBD2|TRBJ2-7
TGCAGCGTTGAAGATGCCCTAGCGGGAGCTTACGAGCAGTACTTC
CSVEDALAGAYEQYF
>TRBV29-1|few|-|TRBJ2-3
TGCAGCGTTGAAGACAGGGTAACAGATACGCAGTATTTT
CSVEDRVTDTQYF
>TRBV6-1|few|-|TRBJ2-1
TGTGCCACCAAGGGGGTCAGCTCCTACAATGAGCAGTTCTTC
CATKGVSSYNEQFF
>TRBV29-1|few|TRBD2|TRBJ2-3
TGCAGCGCGAGAGGGACTAGCGTCGCAGATACGCAGTATTTT
CSARGTSVADTQYF
>TRBV7-9|-|-|TRBJ2-7
TGTGCCAGCAGCCCACGGACAGCGGACTACGAGCAGTACTTC
CASSPRTADYEQYF
>TRBV6-1|few|-|TRBJ2-5
TGTGCCAGCATCCAGGAGGGGGGTGCGGAGACCCAGTACTTC
CASIQEGGAETQYF
>TRBV12-3/TRBV12-4|many|-|TRBJ2-5
TGTGCCAGCAGTCCTAGCATATTAGAGACCCAGTACTTC
CASSPSILETQYF
>TRBV6-1|-|TRBD2|TRBJ2-5
TGTGCCAGCAGTGCAAAGGGGCCGGGGGGGGAAGAGACCCAGTACTTC
CASSAKGPGGEETQYF
>TRBV2|-|TRBD1|TRBJ1-2
TGTGCCAGCAGTGAAGCGGGACAGGGGAGCTATGGCTACACCTTC
CASSEAGQGSYGYTF
>TRBV29-1|many|TRBD2|TRBJ2-1
TGCAGCGTTACGACTAGCTTTGAGCAGTTCTTC
CSVTTSFEQFF
>TRBV4-2|few|-|TRBJ1-2
TGTGCCAGCAGCCAAGGCCTGGCTAACTATGGCTACACCTTC
CASSQGLANYGYTF
>TRBV5-6|few|-|TRBJ2-7
TGTGCCAGCGGAGACAGGATAGAACCCTCCTACGAGCAGTACTTC
CASGDRIEPSYEQYF
>TRBV4-2|few|-|TRBJ1-1
TGTGCCAGCAGCCAAGTCGTCGGGAATGAAGCTTTCTTT
CASSQVVGNEAFF
>TRBV21-1|-|-|TRBJ1-5
TGTGCCAGCTTAAGTCAGCCCCAGCATTTT
CASLSQPQHF
>TRBV9|-|-|TRBJ1-1
TGTGCCAGCAGCGTAGGGGGTGGTTCTGAAGCTTTCTTT
CASSVGGGSEAFF
>TRBV20-1|-|TRBD2|TRBJ2-1
TGCAGTGCTAGAGAGGGACTAGCGACAATTGAGCAGTTCTTC
CSAREGLATIEQFF
>TRBV20-1|-|-|TRBJ2-7
TGCAGTGCTAGAGGTGAGGGAACCTACGAGCAGTACTTC
CSARGEGTYEQYF
>TRBV7-2|-|-|TRBJ2-7
TGTGCCAGCAGCTTCGGACAGAACGAGCAGTACTTC
CASSFGQNEQYF
>TRBV7-3|-|-|TRBJ2-5
TGTGCCAGCAGCCCATCCGGGGCCCAAGAGACCCAGTACTTC
CASSPSGAQETQYF
>TRBV25-1|few|TRBD2|TRBJ2-1
TGTGCCAGCAGTACCGCTAGCGGGAGGGCCTGGGAGCAGTTCTTC
CASSTASGRAWEQFF
>TRBV10-3|-|-|TRBJ2-1
TGTGCCATCAGTGACTTCGGTGAGCAGTTCTTC
CAISDFGEQFF
>TRBV3-1|-|TRBD2|TRBJ2-1
TGTGCCAGCAGCCCTAGCGGGGGCCGCTCCTACAATGAGCAGTTCTTC
CASSPSGGRSYNEQFF
>TRBV20-1|-|-|TRBJ2-7
TGCAGTGCTAGGGAGATAGCCTCGTTCTACGAGCAGTACTTC
CSAREIASFYEQYF
>TRBV4-2|-|-|TRBJ2-2
TGTGCCAGCAGCCAGACCCAGGGGTCTACCGGGGAGCTGTTTTTT
CASSQTQGSTGELFF
>TRBV11-2|-|-|TRBJ1-2
TGTGCCAGCAGTTTATTGGACTCCGGAACACTCTATGGCTACACCTTC
CASSLLDSGTLYGYTF
>TRBV12-3/TRBV12-4|-|-|TRBJ2-1
TGTGCCAGCAGTTTAGCCGGGATCCCAACCCCTACCTCCTACAATGAGCAGTTCTTC
CASSLAGIPTPTSYNEQFF
>TRBV4-1|-|-|TRBJ1-1
TGCGCCAGCAGCCTCAGTCCATTGGGAAATGAAGCTTTCTTT
CASSLSPLGNEAFF
>TRBV9|few|TRBD2|TRBJ2-2
TGTGCCAGCAGCGTAGAAGGACTAGCTTCCACCGGGGAGCTGTTTTTT
CASSVEGLASTGELFF
>TRBV11-2|-|-|TRBJ2-5
TGTGCCAGCAGCTTAGGTAGCTTAGAGACCCAGTACTTC
CASSLGSLETQYF
>TRBV27|few|-|TRBJ2-2
TGTGCCAGCAGACGCGGGACAGCCTACACCGGGGAGCTGTTTTTT
CASRRGTAYTGELFF
>TRBV28|few|-|TRBJ2-7
TGTGCCAGCAGTCCACACAACTACGAGCAGTACTTC
CASSPHNYEQYF
>TRBV5-6|-|TRBD2|TRBJ2-5
TGTGCCAGCAGCTTGGCGCTAGCGGAGGGGGAGACCCAGTACTTC
CASSLALAEGETQYF
>TRBV27|-|-|TRBJ2-7
TGTGCCAGCAGTCCCTCCCCGGACAGTAGTCTCTACGAGCAGTACTTC
CASSPSPDSSLYEQYF
>TRBV6-5|-|TRBD2|TRBJ2-7
TGTGCCAGCAGTTACGGCCTAGCGGGAGTCTCCTACGAGCAGTACTTC
CASSYGLAGVSYEQYF
>TRBV7-3|-|-|TRBJ2-1
TGTGCCAGCAGCTTAATGGGCGGAAACGGAAATGATGAGCAGTTCTTC
CASSLMGGNGNDEQFF
>TRBV3-1|-|-|TRBJ1-5
TGTGCCAGCAGCCAAGACGCGACACCCAATCAGCCCCAGCATTTT
CASSQDATPNQPQHF
>TRBV12-3/TRBV12-4|few|-|TRBJ1-5
TGTGCCAGCAGTTTAGCGACAGTTAGTCAGCCCCAGCATTTT
CASSLATVSQPQHF
>TRBV7-9|-|-|TRBJ1-5
TGTGCCAGCAGCTTAGGGGGTTACAATCAGCCCCAGCATTTT
CASSLGGYNQPQHF
>TRBV28|few|-|TRBJ2-1
TGTGCCAGCAGTTTGGCCAGGGGCTCCGAGCAGTTCTTC
CASSLARGSEQFF